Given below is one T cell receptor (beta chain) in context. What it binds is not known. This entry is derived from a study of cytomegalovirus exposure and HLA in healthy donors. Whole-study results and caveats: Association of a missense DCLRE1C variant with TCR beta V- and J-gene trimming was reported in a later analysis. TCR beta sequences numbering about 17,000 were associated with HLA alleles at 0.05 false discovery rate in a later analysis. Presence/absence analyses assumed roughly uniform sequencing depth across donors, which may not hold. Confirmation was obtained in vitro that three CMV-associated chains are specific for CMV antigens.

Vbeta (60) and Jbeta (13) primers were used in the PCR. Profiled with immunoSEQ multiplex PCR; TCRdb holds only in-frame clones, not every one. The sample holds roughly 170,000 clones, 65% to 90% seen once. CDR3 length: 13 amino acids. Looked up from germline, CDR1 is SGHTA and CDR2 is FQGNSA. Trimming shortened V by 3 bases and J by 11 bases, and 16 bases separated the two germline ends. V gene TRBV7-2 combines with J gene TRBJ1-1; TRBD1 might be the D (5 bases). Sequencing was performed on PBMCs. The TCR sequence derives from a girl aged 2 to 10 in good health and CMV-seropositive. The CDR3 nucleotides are TGTGCCAGCAGCTTCGGGGGGACTCGTTGGGCTTTCTTT. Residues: CASSFGGTRWAFF.